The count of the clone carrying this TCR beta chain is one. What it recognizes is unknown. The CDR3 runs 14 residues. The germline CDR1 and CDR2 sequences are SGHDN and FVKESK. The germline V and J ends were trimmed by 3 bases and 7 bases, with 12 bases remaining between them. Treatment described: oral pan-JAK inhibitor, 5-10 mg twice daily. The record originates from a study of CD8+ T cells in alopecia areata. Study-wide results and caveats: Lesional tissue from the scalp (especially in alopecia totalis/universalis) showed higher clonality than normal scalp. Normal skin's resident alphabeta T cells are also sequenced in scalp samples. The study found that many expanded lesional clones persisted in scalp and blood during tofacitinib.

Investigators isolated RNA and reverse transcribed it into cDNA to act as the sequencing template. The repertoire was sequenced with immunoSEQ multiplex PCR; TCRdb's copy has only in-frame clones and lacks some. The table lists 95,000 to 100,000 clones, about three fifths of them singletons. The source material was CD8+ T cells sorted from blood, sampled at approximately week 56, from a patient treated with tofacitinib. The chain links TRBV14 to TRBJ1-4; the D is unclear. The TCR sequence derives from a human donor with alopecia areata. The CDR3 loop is CASSQDYTGEKLFF. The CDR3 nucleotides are TGTGCCAGCAGCCAGGATTACACTGGTGAAAAACTGTTTTTT.